This T cell receptor beta chain emerged from a study of CD8+CD57+ T cells in acquired aplastic anemia. Study-wide context: Mean DNA quantity obtained from sorted CD4+ and CD8+ cells was 3.2 ug.

Study results and limitations: In CD8+ cells, Simpson's diversity showed no significant difference between patients and controls. Patients and controls were found to share 25 to 30 CD8+ CDR3 sequences.

Investigators profiled TCR beta VDJ and CDR3 from genomic DNA template. TCRdb passed the reads through MiXCR, listing each CDR3 protein once. The sample shows hundreds of thousands of distinct CDR3 sequences, 45% to 70% of them seen only once. In the case of this clonotype: Its antigen is currently unknown.

Sequencing was done on a sample of sorted CD4+, CD8+, or CD8+CD57+ T cells (not recorded which) from PBMCs. This clonotype originated in a human donor with severe aplastic anemia or a healthy control (not recorded which).

The CDR3 region is CSASPDGDKAFF. Written as DNA, the CDR3 is TGCAGTGCTAGCCCCGACGGGGACAAGGCTTTCTTT. The chain combines TRBV20-1 with TRBJ1-1; weak D call: TRBD1 (6 bases). Looked up from germline, CDR1 is DFQATT and CDR2 is SNEGSKA (reference sequence). There are 12 residues in the CDR3. V was cut by 3 bases and J by 11 bases, with 16 bases left in between.